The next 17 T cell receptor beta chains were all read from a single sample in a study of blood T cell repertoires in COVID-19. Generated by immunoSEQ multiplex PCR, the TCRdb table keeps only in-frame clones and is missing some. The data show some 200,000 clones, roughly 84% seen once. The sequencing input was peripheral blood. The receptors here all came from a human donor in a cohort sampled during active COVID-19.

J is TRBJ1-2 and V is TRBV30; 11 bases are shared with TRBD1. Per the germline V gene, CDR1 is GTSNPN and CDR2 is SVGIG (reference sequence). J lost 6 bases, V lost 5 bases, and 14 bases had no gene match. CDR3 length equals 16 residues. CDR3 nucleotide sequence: TGTGCCTGGGCCAGGACAGGGGGCCATTCGAGAGATGGCTACACCTTC. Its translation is CAWARTGGHSRDGYTF.

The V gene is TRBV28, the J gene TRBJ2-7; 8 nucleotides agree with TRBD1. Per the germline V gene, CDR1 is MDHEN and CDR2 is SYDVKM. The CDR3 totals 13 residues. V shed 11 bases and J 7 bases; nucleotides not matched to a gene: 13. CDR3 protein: CAVTGTGPREQYF. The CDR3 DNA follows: TGTGCCGTAACCGGGACAGGTCCTCGAGAGCAGTACTTC.

The CDR3: CASSTPGQSSYEQYF. DNA for the CDR3: TGTGCCAGCAGTACCCCGGGACAGAGCTCCTACGAGCAGTACTTC. The V gene is TRBV28, the J gene TRBJ2-7, with TRBD1 identical over 7 bases. The CDR3 loop spans 15 amino acids. V lost 5 bases to trimming and J lost 0 bases; unmatched junction nucleotides: 7. Looked up from germline, CDR1 is MDHEN and CDR2 is SYDVKM. The whole variable domain, remainder taken from reference TRBV28 and TRBJ2-7, is DVKVTQSSRYLVKRTGEKVFLECVQDMDHENMFWYRQDPGLGLRLIYFSYDVKMKEKGDIPEGYSVSREKKERFSLILESASTNQTSMYLCASSTPGQSSYEQYFGPGTRLTVT.

DNA of the CDR3: TGTGCCAGCAGCCCCTTTGTGAACACTGAAGCTTTCTTT. As protein: CASSPFVNTEAFF. The gene calls are TRBV3-1 (or the pseudogene TRBV3-2) and TRBJ1-1; D gene unclear. The V end lost 4 bases, the J end lost 0 bases, and 6 bases lay between the germline ends. This CDR3 contains 13 residues. Germline V gives CDR1 LGHDT, CDR2 YNNKEL (reference sequence).

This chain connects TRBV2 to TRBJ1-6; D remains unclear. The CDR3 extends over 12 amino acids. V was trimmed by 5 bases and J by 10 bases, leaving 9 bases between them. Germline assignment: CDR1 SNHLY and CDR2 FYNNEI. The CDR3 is CASSPPVSPLHF. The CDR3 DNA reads TGTGCCAGCAGTCCCCCAGTCTCACCCCTCCACTTT.

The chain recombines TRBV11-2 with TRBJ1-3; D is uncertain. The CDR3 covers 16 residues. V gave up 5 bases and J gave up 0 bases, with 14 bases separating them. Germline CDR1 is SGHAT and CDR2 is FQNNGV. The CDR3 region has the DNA TGTGCCAGCAGCCCGTTCGTCTCTACCTCTGGAAACACCATATATTTT. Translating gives CASSPFVSTSGNTIYF.

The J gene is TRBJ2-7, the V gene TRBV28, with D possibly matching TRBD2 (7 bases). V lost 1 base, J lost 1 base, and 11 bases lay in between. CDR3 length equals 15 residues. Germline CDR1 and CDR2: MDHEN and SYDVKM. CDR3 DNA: TGTGCCAGCAGTTTATCGGGGGGCCCGTCCTACGAGCAGTACTTC. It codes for CASSLSGGPSYEQYF.

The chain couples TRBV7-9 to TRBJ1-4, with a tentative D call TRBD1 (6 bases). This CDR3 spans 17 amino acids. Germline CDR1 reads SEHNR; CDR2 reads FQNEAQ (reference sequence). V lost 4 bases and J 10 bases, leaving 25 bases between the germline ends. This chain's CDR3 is CASSSKVRGPTAGKLFF. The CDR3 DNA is TGTGCCAGCAGCTCAAAGGTCAGGGGCCCCACGGCGGGAAAACTGTTTTTT.

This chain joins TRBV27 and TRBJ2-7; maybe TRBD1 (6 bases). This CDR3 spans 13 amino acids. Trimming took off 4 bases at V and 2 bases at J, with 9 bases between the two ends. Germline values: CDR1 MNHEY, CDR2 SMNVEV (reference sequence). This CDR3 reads CASSYQGTYEQYF. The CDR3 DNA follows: TGTGCCAGCAGTTATCAGGGGACCTACGAGCAGTACTTC.

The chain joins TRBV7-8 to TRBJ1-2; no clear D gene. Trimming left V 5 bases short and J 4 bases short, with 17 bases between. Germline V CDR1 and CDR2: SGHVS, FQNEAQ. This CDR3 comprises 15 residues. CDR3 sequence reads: CASSPGGRNLYGYTF. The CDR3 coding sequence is TGTGCCAGCAGCCCCGGAGGTCGAAACCTCTATGGCTACACCTTC. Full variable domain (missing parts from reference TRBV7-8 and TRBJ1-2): GAGVSQSPRYKVAKRGQDVALRCDPISGHVSLFWYQQALGQGPEFLTYFQNEAQLDKSGLPSDRFFAERPEGSVSTLKIQRTQQEDSAVYLCASSPGGRNLYGYTFGSGTRLTVV.

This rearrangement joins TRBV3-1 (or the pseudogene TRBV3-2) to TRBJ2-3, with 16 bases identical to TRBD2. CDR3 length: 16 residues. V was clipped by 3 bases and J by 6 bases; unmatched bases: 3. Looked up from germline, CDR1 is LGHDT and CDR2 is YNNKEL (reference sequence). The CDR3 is CASSQGLAGGRDTQYF. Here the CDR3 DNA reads TGTGCCAGCAGCCAGGGACTAGCGGGAGGGCGGGATACGCAGTATTTT.

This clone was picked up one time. This CDR3 is CASSELGDRFYNEQFF. As DNA, the CDR3 is TGTGCCAGCAGTGAATTAGGGGACAGATTCTACAATGAGCAGTTCTTC. The V and J genes are TRBV6-1 and TRBJ2-1; 7 positions match TRBD1. The CDR3 covers 16 residues. Trimming took 2 bases from V and 3 from J; bases not matched to a gene: 7. CDR1 and CDR2 (germline): MNHNS, SASEGT.

The CDR3 reads CASSEGASGRRDTQYF. CDR3 in DNA: TGTGCCAGCAGCGAGGGGGCTAGCGGGAGGCGAGATACGCAGTATTTT. The chain is built from TRBV9 and TRBJ2-3; 11 bases match TRBD2. From germline, CDR1 is SGDLS and CDR2 YYNGEE. The trim removed 3 bases at V and 5 bases at J, leaving 8 bases unmatched. The CDR3 spans 16 residues.

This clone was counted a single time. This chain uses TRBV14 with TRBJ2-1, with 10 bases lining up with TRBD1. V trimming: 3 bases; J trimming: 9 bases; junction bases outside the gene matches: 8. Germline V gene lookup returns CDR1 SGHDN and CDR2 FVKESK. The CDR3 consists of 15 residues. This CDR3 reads CASSQAIGQGVEQFF. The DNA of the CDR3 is TGTGCCAGCAGCCAGGCGATAGGACAGGGGGTTGAGCAGTTCTTC.

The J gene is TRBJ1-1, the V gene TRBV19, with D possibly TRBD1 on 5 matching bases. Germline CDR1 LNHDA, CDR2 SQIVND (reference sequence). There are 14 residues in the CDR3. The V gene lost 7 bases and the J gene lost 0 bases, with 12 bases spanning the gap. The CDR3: CASMGRGMNTEAFF. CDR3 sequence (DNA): TGTGCCAGTATGGGGAGGGGAATGAACACTGAAGCTTTCTTT. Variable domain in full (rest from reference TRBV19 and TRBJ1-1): DGGITQSPKYLFRKEGQNVTLSCEQNLNHDAMYWYRQDPGQGLRLIYYSQIVNDFQKGDIAEGYSVSREKKESFPLTVTSAQKNPTAFYLCASMGRGMNTEAFFGQGTRLTVV.

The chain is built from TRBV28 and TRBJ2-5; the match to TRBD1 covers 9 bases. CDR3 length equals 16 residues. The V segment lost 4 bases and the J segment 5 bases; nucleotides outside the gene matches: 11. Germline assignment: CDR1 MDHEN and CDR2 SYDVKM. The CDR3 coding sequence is TGTGCCAGCAGTTCGCTGCCGGGACAGGGTCCGGAGACCCAGTACTTC. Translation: CASSSLPGQGPETQYF.

The CDR3 here is CASSRTIAKNIQYF. In DNA, the CDR3 is TGTGCCAGCAGTCGAACAATAGCCAAAAACATTCAGTACTTC. This chain connects TRBV6-5 to TRBJ2-4; D call uncertain. There are 14 residues in the CDR3. Germline lookup yields CDR1 MNHEY and CDR2 SVGAGI. V was trimmed by 5 bases and J by 0 bases, leaving 8 bases between them.